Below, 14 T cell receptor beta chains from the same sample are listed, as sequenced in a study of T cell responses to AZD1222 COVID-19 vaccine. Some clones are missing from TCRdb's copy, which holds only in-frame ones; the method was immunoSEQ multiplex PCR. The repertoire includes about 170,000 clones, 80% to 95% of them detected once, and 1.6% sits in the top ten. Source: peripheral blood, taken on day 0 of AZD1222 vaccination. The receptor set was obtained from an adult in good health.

CDR3 region: CASSESDRGRDQPQHF. In nucleotides, the CDR3 is TGCGCCAGCAGTGAGTCGGACAGGGGAAGGGATCAGCCCCAGCATTTT. V usage is TRBV10-2 and J usage is TRBJ1-5; 9 bases agree with TRBD1. The germline CDR1 and CDR2 sequences are WSHSY and SAAADI. The CDR3 sequence is 16 residues long. The trim removed 0 bases at V and 5 bases at J, leaving 5 bases unmatched.

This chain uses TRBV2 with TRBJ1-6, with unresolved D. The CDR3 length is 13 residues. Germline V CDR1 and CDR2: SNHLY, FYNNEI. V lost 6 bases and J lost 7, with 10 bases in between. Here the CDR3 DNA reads TGTGCCAGCAGATTACAGCGAAATTCACCCCTCCACTTT. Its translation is CASRLQRNSPLHF.

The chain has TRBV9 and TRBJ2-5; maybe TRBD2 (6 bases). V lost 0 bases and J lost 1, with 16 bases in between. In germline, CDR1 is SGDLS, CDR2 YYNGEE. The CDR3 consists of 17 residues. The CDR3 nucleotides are TGTGCCAGCAGCGTAGCTGCGGGGACCCAAAGCCAAGAGACCCAGTACTTC. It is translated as CASSVAAGTQSQETQYF.

CDR3 residues: CASSPGWAGDDEQFF. DNA for the CDR3: TGTGCCAGCAGCCCCGGGTGGGCGGGAGATGATGAGCAGTTCTTC. The rearrangement joins TRBV6-5 to TRBJ2-1, with 7 bases fitting TRBD2. The CDR3 is 15 residues long. The V and J ends lost 6 bases and 8 bases, in that order; junction bases with no gene match: 13. Germline loops: CDR1 MNHEY, CDR2 SVGAGI.

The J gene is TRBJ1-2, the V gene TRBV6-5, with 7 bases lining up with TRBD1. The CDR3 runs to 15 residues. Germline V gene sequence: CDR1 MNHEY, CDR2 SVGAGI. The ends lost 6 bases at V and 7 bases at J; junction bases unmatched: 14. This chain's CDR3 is CASSTGRGRGPGYTF. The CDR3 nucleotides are TGTGCCAGCAGCACGGGAAGGGGGAGGGGGCCTGGCTACACCTTC.

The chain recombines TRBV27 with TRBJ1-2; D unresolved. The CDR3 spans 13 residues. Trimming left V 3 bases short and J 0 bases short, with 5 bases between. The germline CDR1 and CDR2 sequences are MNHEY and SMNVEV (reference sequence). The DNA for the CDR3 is TGTGCCAGCAGTTTCAGGACTAACTATGGCTACACCTTC. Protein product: CASSFRTNYGYTF.

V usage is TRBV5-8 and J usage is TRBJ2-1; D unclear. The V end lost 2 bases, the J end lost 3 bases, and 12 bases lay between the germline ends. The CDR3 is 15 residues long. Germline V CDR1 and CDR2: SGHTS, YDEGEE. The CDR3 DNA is TGTGCCAGCAGCTTAGGTAGTACCCGCTACAATGAGCAGTTCTTC. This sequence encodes CASSLGSTRYNEQFF.

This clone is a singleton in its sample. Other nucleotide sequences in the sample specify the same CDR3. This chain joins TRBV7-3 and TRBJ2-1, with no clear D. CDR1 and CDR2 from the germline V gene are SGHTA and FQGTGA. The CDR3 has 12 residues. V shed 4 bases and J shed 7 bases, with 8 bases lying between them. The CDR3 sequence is CASSSQGNEQFF. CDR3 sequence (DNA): TGTGCCAGCAGCTCCCAAGGGAATGAGCAGTTCTTC.

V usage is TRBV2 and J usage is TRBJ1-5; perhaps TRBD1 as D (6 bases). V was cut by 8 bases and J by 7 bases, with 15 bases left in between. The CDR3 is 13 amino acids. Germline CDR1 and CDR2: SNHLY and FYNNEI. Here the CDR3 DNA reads TGTGCCAGCTTGGGGGGGGCAGGACAGCCCCAGCATTTT. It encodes CASLGGAGQPQHF.

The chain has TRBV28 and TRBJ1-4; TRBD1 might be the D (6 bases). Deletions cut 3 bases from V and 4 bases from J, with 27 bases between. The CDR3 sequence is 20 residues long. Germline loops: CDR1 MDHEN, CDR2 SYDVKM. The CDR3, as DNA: TGTGCCAGCAGTTTCTCTAACCGTTGGGGCGATAGGGGGTATAATGAAAAACTGTTTTTT. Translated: CASSFSNRWGDRGYNEKLFF. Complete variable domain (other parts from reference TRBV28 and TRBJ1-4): DVKVTQSSRYLVKRTGEKVFLECVQDMDHENMFWYRQDPGLGLRLIYFSYDVKMKEKGDIPEGYSVSREKKERFSLILESASTNQTSMYLCASSFSNRWGDRGYNEKLFFGSGTQLSVL.

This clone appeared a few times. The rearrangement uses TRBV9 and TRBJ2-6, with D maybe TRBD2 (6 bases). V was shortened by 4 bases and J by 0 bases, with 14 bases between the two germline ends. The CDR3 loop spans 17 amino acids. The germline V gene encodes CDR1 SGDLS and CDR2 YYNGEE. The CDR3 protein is CASSPQRRGSGANVLTF. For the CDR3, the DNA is TGTGCCAGCAGCCCCCAGAGGAGGGGCTCTGGGGCCAACGTCCTGACTTTC.

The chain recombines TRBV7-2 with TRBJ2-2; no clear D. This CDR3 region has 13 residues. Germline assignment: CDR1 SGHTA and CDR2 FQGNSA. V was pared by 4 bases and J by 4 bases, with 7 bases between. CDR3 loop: CASSSLTTGELFF. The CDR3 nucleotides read TGTGCCAGCAGCTCCCTTACCACCGGGGAGCTGTTTTTT.

CDR3 loop: CASSREFPGQTNEKLFF. Here the CDR3 DNA reads TGTGCCAGCAGCAGGGAATTTCCGGGACAGACTAATGAAAAACTGTTTTTT. The V and J genes are TRBV7-2 and TRBJ1-4; the match to TRBD1 covers 7 bases. Germline CDR1 reads SGHTA; CDR2 reads FQGNSA. With V trimmed by 5 bases and J by 2 bases, 11 bases remained unmatched. The CDR3 contains 17 residues.

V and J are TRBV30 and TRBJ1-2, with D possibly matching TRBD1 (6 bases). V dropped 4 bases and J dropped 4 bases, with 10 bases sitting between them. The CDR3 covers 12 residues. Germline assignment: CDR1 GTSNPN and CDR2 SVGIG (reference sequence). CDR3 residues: CAWMGASYGYTF. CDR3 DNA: TGTGCCTGGATGGGGGCAAGCTATGGCTACACCTTC.